These T cell receptor beta chains were read from a single sample in a study of molecular identifiers for immune sequencing clone quantification. TCRdb re-analysed the PCR reads in MiXCR, keeping a single row per CDR3 protein. Here the sample spans about half a million distinct CDR3 sequences, 20% to 25% being singletons. The source material was naive CD8+ T cells from blood, with Jurkat cell RNA spiked in. All receptors come from a human donor in good health. Some libraries in this study had Jurkat cell RNA spiked in. Both conserved end residues are part of each CDR3. Fields, in order: D gene, J gene, V gene, clone size, CDR3 DNA, CDR3 protein. The D gene is left open where the match is weak. Clone size appears in some rows only: once, few, many, or a class for an expanded clone.

-	TRBJ2-2	TRBV7-3	-	TGTGCCAGCAGCGGGGATGGGTTGTCCGGGGAGCTGTTTTTT	CASSGDGLSGELFF
-	TRBJ1-4	TRBV12-3/TRBV12-4	few	TGTGCCAGCAGTCCTTATACCCCTGGCGAAAAACTGTTTTTT	CASSPYTPGEKLFF
TRBD1	TRBJ1-3	TRBV12-3/TRBV12-4	-	TGTGCCAGCACTACACAGGGGATAAACACCATATATTTT	CASTTQGINTIYF
-	TRBJ1-1	TRBV20-1	many	TGCAGTGCTAGAGAAGTTGGGGGCTTGAACACTGAAGCTTTCTTT	CSAREVGGLNTEAFF
TRBD1	TRBJ2-7	TRBV15	many	TGTGCCACCAGCACTCTCCCAGGGGGACCATACGAGCAGTACTTC	CATSTLPGGPYEQYF
-	TRBJ2-7	TRBV6-2/TRBV6-3	few	TGTGCCAGCAGTTACTCGAATCCGGTTCTCTCCTACGAGCAGTACTTC	CASSYSNPVLSYEQYF
-	TRBJ1-2	TRBV29-1	many	TGCAGCGTTGAGCTGGACAGTTGGGGAGCTAACTATGGCTACACCTTC	CSVELDSWGANYGYTF
TRBD1	TRBJ2-2	TRBV4-2	-	TGTGCCAGCAGCCAAGTGGGACAGGGGGGATCGTTGGCCGGGGAGCTGTTTTTT	CASSQVGQGGSLAGELFF
TRBD2	TRBJ2-3	TRBV4-3	many	TGCGCCAGCAGCCAAGGGGAGGTAGCGGGACCCACAGATACGCAGTATTTT	CASSQGEVAGPTDTQYF
-	TRBJ1-4	TRBV7-2	many	TGTGCCAGCAGCTCTCTAGTGGGGTACAGAGATGAAAAACTGTTTTTT	CASSSLVGYRDEKLFF
-	TRBJ2-7	TRBV20-1	-	TGCAGTGCTAGAGATGCGAGCGTCGACGAGCAGTACTTC	CSARDASVDEQYF
-	TRBJ1-2	TRBV6-1	-	TGTGCCAGCACCGACGGAGTTGGACAGACCTTC	CASTDGVGQTF
-	TRBJ2-5	TRBV6-2/TRBV6-3	few	TGTGCCAGCAGTCAAGGGGGGGTCTCAGAGACCCAGTACTTC	CASSQGGVSETQYF
-	TRBJ2-1	TRBV12-3/TRBV12-4	-	TGTGCCAGCAGGGGGGCCCCCGAGGATGAGCAGTTCTTC	CASRGAPEDEQFF
TRBD1	TRBJ1-1	TRBV20-1	many	TGCAGTGCTAGCTCGACAGGGTTTGGTTGGGAGGGAGCTTTCTTT	CSASSTGFGWEGAFF
-	TRBJ1-2	TRBV4-3	few	TGCGCCAGCAGCCAAGATTGGCAGGGGAACTATGGCTACACCTTC	CASSQDWQGNYGYTF
-	TRBJ1-1	TRBV12-3/TRBV12-4	few	TGTGCCAGCAGTTTATTGAGCAGGGGCACTGAAGCTTTCTTT	CASSLLSRGTEAFF
-	TRBJ1-1	TRBV12-3/TRBV12-4	few	TGTGCCAGCAGTCCTCCAGAGACAGACATGAACACTGAAGCTTTCTTT	CASSPPETDMNTEAFF
-	TRBJ2-7	TRBV25-1	many	TGTGCCAGCAGTGATTATGCTGGAGATCCCTACGAGCAGTACTTC	CASSDYAGDPYEQYF
-	TRBJ2-7	TRBV19	few	TGTGCCAGTAGTATGGTGGGGGTAGACTACGAGCAGTACTTC	CASSMVGVDYEQYF
-	TRBJ2-5	TRBV28	many	TGTGCCAGCAGTCTTAGAACGGGGCAAGAGACCCAGTACTTC	CASSLRTGQETQYF
-	TRBJ2-7	TRBV7-9	-	TGTGCCAGCAGCTTAAGGGTTGGCTACGAGCAGTACTTC	CASSLRVGYEQYF
-	TRBJ2-3	TRBV19	-	TGTGCCAGTACCGATGAGCTTCAGGGCACAGATACGCAGTATTTT	CASTDELQGTDTQYF
TRBD1	TRBJ1-2	TRBV5-6	few	TGTGCCAGCAGCTCCGTAGGGGACAGGGAAGGCGGCTACACCTTC	CASSSVGDREGGYTF
TRBD2	TRBJ2-4	TRBV9	many	TGTGCCAGCAGCGCCGGACTAGCGGCCGCCAAAAACATTCAGTACTTC	CASSAGLAAAKNIQYF
-	TRBJ1-6	TRBV19	-	TGTGCCAGTAGTAGTTCCGTTGGGATCTATAATTCACCCCTCCACTTT	CASSSSVGIYNSPLHF
TRBD2	TRBJ2-3	TRBV27	few	TGTGCCAGCAGTTTGCTAGCGGGTGAAATCAGCACAGATACGCAGTATTTT	CASSLLAGEISTDTQYF
-	TRBJ2-1	TRBV2	-	TGTGCCAGCGTGGGGCTAGCAGATACGGAGCAGTTCTTC	CASVGLADTEQFF
TRBD1	TRBJ1-5	TRBV28	many	TGTGCCAGCTCACTTATCTCGGACAGGGTGGGGGATTATAGCAATCAGCCCCAGCATTTT	CASSLISDRVGDYSNQPQHF
TRBD1	TRBJ1-1	TRBV20-1	many	TGCAGTGCTAGGGATGGCACAGGGGGAGGGACTGAAGCTTTCTTT	CSARDGTGGGTEAFF
-	TRBJ1-1	TRBV29-1	many	TGCAGCGTTGAAATGGGGGAGAGCACTGAAGCTTTCTTT	CSVEMGESTEAFF
-	TRBJ2-3	TRBV9	few	TGTGCCAGCAGCAGTGAAGTCGGGGGCACAGATACGCAGTATTTT	CASSSEVGGTDTQYF
-	TRBJ2-1	TRBV29-1	many	TGCAGCGTTGAAACAGCCCTCAATGAGCAGTTCTTC	CSVETALNEQFF
TRBD2	TRBJ2-3	TRBV12-3/TRBV12-4	-	TGTGCCAGCAGTTTAGAGATTCTAGCGGATGGCACAGATACGCAGTATTTT	CASSLEILADGTDTQYF
-	TRBJ2-5	TRBV4-2	-	TGTGCCAGCAGCCAAGACGTGGGGGAAGAGACCCAGTACTTC	CASSQDVGEETQYF
-	TRBJ1-2	TRBV7-9	-	TGTGCCAGCAGCTTAAACCCAACTAACTATGGCTACACCTTC	CASSLNPTNYGYTF
TRBD1	TRBJ2-3	TRBV7-3	-	TGTGCCAGCAGCTTAATCGGGACAGAGACCACAGATACGCAGTATTTT	CASSLIGTETTDTQYF
TRBD2	TRBJ2-7	TRBV4-2	-	TGTGCCAGCAGCCAAGATCTAGTTGGGCTAGCGGGAGCTTACGAGCAGTACTTC	CASSQDLVGLAGAYEQYF
-	TRBJ1-6	TRBV20-1	-	TGCAGTGCTAGAGATCGTGGAGCAGCGAATTCACCCCTCCACTTT	CSARDRGAANSPLHF
TRBD2	TRBJ2-1	TRBV9	few	TGTGCCAGCAGCGGTGAAGGACTAGCGGGCAATGAGCAGTTCTTC	CASSGEGLAGNEQFF
-	TRBJ2-7	TRBV25-1	few	TGTGCCAGCAGTGACAGGGTCGGATACGAGCAGTACTTC	CASSDRVGYEQYF
TRBD2	TRBJ2-5	TRBV6-5	few	TGTGCCAGCAGCCAAATAGCGGGTCCAGAGGCCCAGTACTTC	CASSQIAGPEAQYF
TRBD2	TRBJ2-3	TRBV3-1	-	TGTGCCAGCAGCCAAGATCCTAGCGGCTTCCTCACAGATACGCAGTATTTT	CASSQDPSGFLTDTQYF
-	TRBJ2-7	TRBV7-9	-	TGTGCCAGCAGCTTACAGAATCCCTACGAGCAGTACTTC	CASSLQNPYEQYF
-	TRBJ1-1	TRBV28	many	TGTGCCAGCAGTACGCTTACATCGGGAACTGAAGCTTTCTTT	CASSTLTSGTEAFF
-	TRBJ1-1	TRBV9	many	TGTGCCAGCAGCGTAGGGATGAACACTGAAGCTTTCTTT	CASSVGMNTEAFF
TRBD2	TRBJ2-5	TRBV5-1	many	TGCGCCAGCAGCTCGGGACTAGCGGGGAGAAACCAAGAGACCCAGTACTTC	CASSSGLAGRNQETQYF
-	TRBJ2-2	TRBV29-1	many	TGCAGCCTCATTGAGGGTAACACCGGGGAGCTGTTTTTT	CSLIEGNTGELFF
TRBD2	TRBJ2-1	TRBV30	many	TGTGCCTGGAGGTGGGGGGGCTCCTACAATGAGCAGTTCTTC	CAWRWGGSYNEQFF
TRBD1	TRBJ2-7	TRBV18	-	TGTGCCAGCTCACCACCTAGGGGGCATTACGAGCAGTACTTC	CASSPPRGHYEQYF
TRBD2	TRBJ2-3	TRBV20-1	many	TGCAGTGCTAGTAAGGGGACTAGTTGGGTCCCTAGCACAGATACGCAGTATTTT	CSASKGTSWVPSTDTQYF
-	TRBJ2-1	TRBV27	-	TGTGCCAGCAGTCTTTATAGCCCTCGGGAGCAGTTCTTC	CASSLYSPREQFF
TRBD1	TRBJ1-5	TRBV6-5	few	TGTGCCAGCAGTCCATTATCCGGGACAGGGTATAGCAATCAGCCCCAGCATTTT	CASSPLSGTGYSNQPQHF